This T cell receptor beta chain is from a study of early T cells in non-severe SARS-CoV-2 infection (dated by TCRdb to about 2021). Broadly, across the study: Because TCR sequencing was done on bulk RNA from unsorted whole blood, the alpha and beta chains could not be paired.

CDR1 and CDR2 were assigned from the germline V gene as ENHRY and SYGVKD. The CDR3 contains 15 residues, cysteine and phenylalanine counted. The kept DNA is CDR3 alone, 45 bases in frame from the first base. V was cut back by 6 bases and J by 4 bases, leaving a gap of 18 bases between them. A case-control design nested within a healthcare worker cohort in London, UK, was used, with weekly nasopharyngeal swab PCR tests and blood sampling performed. Between 23 and 31 March 2020, the week of the UK lockdown, healthcare workers were enrolled and then followed up weekly for as long as 16 weeks. This clonotype was seen only a few times. Its antigen remains unidentified. No base qualities exist here, and no much larger clone lies one base off it. What the research found in general, with its limitations: VDJdb matching was skewed toward anti-spike CD8 responses and likely underestimated virus-specific expansions by missing private and CD4 specificities.

Library creation used 5' RACE. TCRdb shows the sequencer as NextSeq 500. The TCR library protocol attached unique molecular identifiers to individual cDNA molecules to correct for sequencing error and PCR bias. TCR alpha and beta chains were both sequenced, and the abundances of alpha and beta sequences in each sample were closely correlated with each other. Turning to the authors' computational methods: Decombinator V4 was used to perform V gene, J gene and CDR3 annotation of TCR sequences. TCRs were defined as expanded if a significant change between any two time points was detected under a Poisson model with p below 0.0001. Abundances of TCRs were expressed as counts per million after normalisation to the total number of TCRs sequenced in each sample. MAIT TCRs were defined by TRAV1-2 paired with TRAJ12, TRAJ20 or TRAJ33, and iNKT TCRs by TRAV10 paired with TRAJ18. VDJdb, accessed 1 November 2021, was searched for CMV, EBV and SARS-CoV-2 annotated TCRs, with TCRs annotated for multiple antigens excluded. The raw public reads went through TCRdb reprocessing: fastp at Q25, MiXCR clone calling, in-frame beta chains kept. Each entry merges the rows of one CDR3 protein and shows their most common DNA and genes. The V and J calls were not made by the authors but by TCRdb's processing. The sample includes roughly 100,000 distinct CDR3 sequences, with about an eighth observed a single time. The ten most abundant clones make up about 6.2% of the sample.

The chain is assembled from TRBV10-3 and TRBJ1-2; matching of 6 bases hints at TRBD1 as the D gene. The TCR was taken from an adult who was a healthcare worker with PCR-confirmed SARS-CoV-2 infection or an uninfected control (not recorded which). The specimen sequenced was whole blood. The nucleotide sequence is given as TGTGCCATCAGCATCGAAACAGGGACTGTCTATGGCTACACCTTC. The resulting protein is CAISIETGTVYGYTF.